Described below is a single T cell receptor (beta chain) sequence and its context. These data are taken from a study of T cell responses to AZD1222 COVID-19 vaccine. Generated by immunoSEQ multiplex PCR, the TCRdb table keeps only in-frame clones and is missing some. The data hold approximately 120,000 clones, with about 89% observed a single time. This CDR3 comprises 16 residues. The J segment lost 6 bases and the V segment lost 4 bases, leaving 6 bases of the junction unmatched. Germline V CDR1 and CDR2: MNHEY, SVGEGT. Material: peripheral blood, obtained on day 0 of AZD1222 vaccination. This clonotype was obtained from an adult in good health. The genes are TRBV6-2 or TRBV6-3 and TRBJ2-2; TRBD2 agrees at 12 bases. The CDR3 nucleotides are TGTGCCAGCAGTTCGACTAGCGGGGGAGGATCCGGGGAGCTGTTTTTT. Translation: CASSSTSGGGSGELFF.